This is a list of T cell receptor beta chains from one sample in a study of blood T cell repertoires in COVID-19. The assay was immunoSEQ multiplex PCR, and TCRdb's table has in-frame clones only and misses some. Among under 200,000 clones, around 87% were seen once, and the ten largest hold roughly 0.58%. The source material was peripheral blood. These receptors were obtained from a man aged 55 to 70 with COVID-19, enrolled during active disease. Each CDR3 is given with its conserved first and last residue. D genes are given only for firm matches. Clone sizes are given selectively: once, few, many, or a class where the clone is expanded.

v_gene,abundance,j_gene,d_gene,CDR3aa,CDR3nt
TRBV5-6,-,TRBJ2-7,TRBD2,CASSRGLAGAVQDEQYF,TGTGCCAGCAGCCGGGGACTAGCGGGTGCTGTTCAGGACGAGCAGTACTTC
TRBV5-4,-,TRBJ2-3,-,CASSLVGGRTDTQYF,TGTGCCAGCAGCTTGGTGGGCGGGCGCACAGATACGCAGTATTTT
TRBV19,-,TRBJ1-6,-,CASSTYPDRLGSPLHF,TGTGCCAGTAGTACCTACCCGGACAGATTAGGTTCACCCCTCCACTTT
TRBV7-2,-,TRBJ1-2,-,CASSSPMTVLNYGYTF,TGTGCCAGCAGCTCCCCCATGACAGTTTTAAACTATGGCTACACCTTC
TRBV7-9,-,TRBJ2-1,TRBD2,CASSRGTRVNNEQFF,TGTGCCAGCAGCCGAGGGACTAGAGTAAACAATGAGCAGTTCTTC
TRBV28,-,TRBJ1-2,TRBD1,CASRDHRGLGYTF,TGTGCCAGCAGGGACCACAGGGGGCTGGGCTACACCTTC
TRBV7-2,-,TRBJ2-2,-,CASSLSGVGTGELFF,TGTGCCAGCAGCTTATCCGGGGTAGGAACCGGGGAGCTGTTTTTT
TRBV7-9,-,TRBJ2-1,-,CASSPSGVERAREQFF,TGTGCCAGCAGCCCGTCAGGGGTTGAAAGGGCACGGGAGCAGTTCTTC
TRBV7-2,-,TRBJ2-1,TRBD1,CASSPGQVIYNEQFF,TGTGCCAGCAGCCCGGGACAGGTCATTTACAATGAGCAGTTCTTC
TRBV19,-,TRBJ2-3,-,CASSIGGGQSSTDTQYF,TGTGCCAGTAGTATCGGCGGGGGACAAAGCAGCACAGATACGCAGTATTTT
TRBV12-5,few,TRBJ1-1,-,CASGLVSDNTVNTEAFF,TGTGCTAGTGGTTTGGTCTCCGACAATACTGTGAACACTGAAGCTTTCTTT
TRBV28,-,TRBJ1-2,TRBD1,CASSSSTGGYTF,TGTGCCAGCAGTTCCTCGACAGGGGGCTACACCTTC
TRBV2,-,TRBJ2-5,TRBD2,CASRGGSQETQYF,TGTGCCAGCCGGGGGGGGAGCCAAGAGACCCAGTACTTC
TRBV7-3,-,TRBJ2-1,TRBD2,CASSLTPAGVYNEQFF,TGTGCCAGCAGCTTAACTCCAGCGGGAGTATACAATGAGCAGTTCTTC
TRBV7-3,-,TRBJ2-1,TRBD2,CASSPSGGSRNEQFF,TGTGCCAGCAGCCCATCGGGCGGGAGCAGGAATGAGCAGTTCTTC
TRBV27,once,TRBJ1-1,TRBD1,CASSLGTGIEAFF,TGTGCCAGCAGTTTAGGGACAGGGATAGAAGCTTTCTTT
TRBV14,-,TRBJ1-1,-,CASSLQGNTEAFF,TGTGCCAGCAGCCTTCAGGGGAACACTGAAGCTTTCTTT
TRBV7-9,-,TRBJ2-3,-,CASSPGGPGPDTQYF,TGTGCCAGCAGCCCCGGGGGGCCAGGCCCAGATACGCAGTATTTT
TRBV4-3,few,TRBJ1-6,-,CASSQTPGASGSPLHF,TGCGCCAGCAGCCAAACCCCAGGGGCTTCTGGTTCACCCCTCCACTTT
TRBV27,-,TRBJ1-2,TRBD1,CASSIRGAGYGYTF,TGTGCCAGCAGTATCAGGGGGGCGGGCTATGGCTACACCTTC
TRBV9,-,TRBJ2-3,-,CASSVIPGGLDTQYF,TGTGCCAGCAGCGTAATTCCAGGTGGCTTAGATACGCAGTATTTT
TRBV6-2/TRBV6-3,-,TRBJ2-3,TRBD2,CASSPPGTSGRADTQYF,TGTGCCAGCAGTCCCCCCGGGACTAGCGGGAGGGCAGATACGCAGTATTTT
TRBV18,-,TRBJ2-1,TRBD2,CASSLTGGAGNEQFF,TGTGCCAGCTCATTAACGGGGGGGGCCGGGAATGAGCAGTTCTTC
TRBV2,-,TRBJ2-1,TRBD2,CASSVLRGVNNEQFF,TGTGCCAGCAGTGTTCTCCGGGGGGTGAACAATGAGCAGTTCTTC
TRBV5-1,once,TRBJ1-2,TRBD1,CASSLASRQGDYGYTF,TGCGCCAGCAGCTTGGCCTCTCGGCAGGGGGACTATGGCTACACCTTC
TRBV28,-,TRBJ2-1,-,CASSLWGLTSTGYNEQFF,TGTGCCAGCAGTTTATGGGGCCTAACTAGTACTGGCTACAATGAGCAGTTCTTC
TRBV10-3,-,TRBJ2-7,TRBD1,CAIRRGQGVPNEQYF,TGTGCCATCAGGAGGGGACAGGGAGTTCCCAACGAGCAGTACTTC
TRBV2,-,TRBJ2-2,TRBD1,CASRGTGVGGELFF,TGTGCCAGCAGAGGGACAGGGGTGGGCGGGGAGCTGTTTTTT
TRBV2,-,TRBJ2-1,-,CASNMVISSYNEQFF,TGTGCCAGCAATATGGTTATCAGCTCCTACAATGAGCAGTTCTTC
TRBV28,-,TRBJ1-1,-,CASISGSAGAFF,TGTGCCAGCATTTCGGGGTCGGCGGGGGCTTTCTTT
TRBV27,-,TRBJ2-7,TRBD1,CASSRDRVNYEQYF,TGTGCCAGCAGCCGGGACAGGGTCAACTACGAGCAGTACTTC
TRBV18,-,TRBJ1-6,-,CASSPNSLNSPLHF,TGTGCCAGCTCACCTAACAGCCTGAATTCACCCCTCCACTTT
TRBV5-4,-,TRBJ2-2,TRBD2,CASSRGLAESGTGELFF,TGTGCCAGCAGCCGCGGACTAGCGGAGTCGGGCACCGGGGAGCTGTTTTTT
TRBV7-2,-,TRBJ2-1,-,CASSLGVDNEQFF,TGTGCCAGCAGCTTAGGAGTGGACAATGAGCAGTTCTTC
TRBV6-2/TRBV6-3,-,TRBJ1-4,-,CASSYDRRGEKLFF,TGTGCCAGCAGTTACGACAGGAGAGGCGAAAAACTGTTTTTT
TRBV2,-,TRBJ1-5,TRBD1,CASSKTGGGNQPQHF,TGTGCCAGCAGTAAGACAGGGGGAGGCAATCAGCCCCAGCATTTT
TRBV11-1,-,TRBJ2-7,TRBD2,CASSLAGTTYEQYF,TGTGCCAGCAGCTTAGCCGGGACTACTTACGAGCAGTACTTC
TRBV7-2,-,TRBJ1-5,-,CASTPGFGSNQPQHF,TGTGCCAGCACCCCAGGGTTTGGGAGCAATCAGCCCCAGCATTTT
TRBV2,-,TRBJ2-3,TRBD2,CASSEERGGPDTQYF,TGTGCCAGCAGTGAAGAGCGGGGGGGCCCAGATACGCAGTATTTT
TRBV24-1,-,TRBJ1-5,-,CATSDPPDSQPQHF,TGTGCCACCAGTGATCCGCCGGACAGTCAGCCCCAGCATTTT
TRBV28,-,TRBJ2-5,TRBD2,CASSYRGGLQETQYF,TGTGCCAGCAGTTACCGGGGGGGATTGCAAGAGACCCAGTACTTC
TRBV7-9,-,TRBJ1-2,-,CASSVGGPGAYTF,TGTGCCAGCAGCGTCGGAGGCCCCGGTGCCTACACCTTC
TRBV6-5,once,TRBJ2-1,-,CASRAGEGSYNEQFF,TGTGCCAGCAGAGCAGGGGAGGGCTCCTACAATGAGCAGTTCTTC
TRBV9,-,TRBJ1-3,-,CASSGIQAGNGGNTIYF,TGTGCCAGCAGCGGAATCCAGGCAGGGAACGGCGGAAACACCATATATTTT
TRBV5-4,-,TRBJ1-5,TRBD1,CASSPGQGADQPQHF,TGTGCCAGCAGCCCGGGACAGGGGGCCGATCAGCCCCAGCATTTT
TRBV5-5,-,TRBJ1-2,TRBD1,CASSLLGTGTNYGYTF,TGTGCCAGCAGCTTGTTGGGGACAGGGACTAACTATGGCTACACCTTC
TRBV5-4,-,TRBJ2-5,-,CASSLEPQGETQYF,TGTGCCAGCAGCTTGGAACCGCAGGGGGAGACCCAGTACTTC
TRBV5-1,-,TRBJ1-4,-,CASSKHSRPPTNEKLFF,TGCGCCAGCAGCAAACACAGTAGGCCGCCGACAAATGAAAAACTGTTTTTT
TRBV5-6,-,TRBJ2-3,TRBD1,CASSVGTGVGTDTQYF,TGTGCCAGCAGCGTCGGGACAGGGGTTGGTACAGATACGCAGTATTTT
TRBV29-1,once,TRBJ2-1,-,CSIRKGVALNEQFF,TGCAGCATCAGGAAGGGGGTCGCACTAAATGAGCAGTTCTTC
TRBV15,-,TRBJ1-2,-,CATSRKTDRLYGYTF,TGTGCCACCAGCAGGAAGACAGACAGACTCTATGGCTACACCTTC
TRBV7-8,-,TRBJ2-1,TRBD2,CASSGLVYNEQFF,TGTGCCAGCAGCGGACTAGTTTACAATGAGCAGTTCTTC
TRBV18,once,TRBJ2-7,TRBD1,CASSEGQGYEQYF,TGTGCCAGCTCAGAGGGACAGGGCTACGAGCAGTACTTC
TRBV11-3,-,TRBJ2-7,-,CASSDHEVAEQYF,TGTGCCAGTTCAGACCACGAGGTAGCCGAGCAGTACTTC
TRBV3-1/TRBV3-2,-,TRBJ1-6,-,CASSQPGFNSPLHF,TGTGCCAGCAGCCAACCAGGGTTTAATTCACCCCTCCACTTT